This T cell receptor beta chain is drawn from a study of Tregs in tolerant kidney transplant recipients. Study in general: Recipients received nonmyeloablative bone marrow transplants from related graft donors, with transient mixed chimerism.

On this clone itself: The target antigen is unknown.

In germline, CDR1 is SNHLY, CDR2 FYNNEI. The CDR3 consists of 12 residues. Trimming took 2 bases from V and 12 from J; bases not matched to a gene: 5. Unstimulated Tregs (CD4+CD25+CD127-) and CD4+CD25- non-Tregs were sorted from PBMCs. Notes on the study in general: Findings come from small patient numbers and require larger validation. Activated donor B cell expansion appeared to reveal the most relevant donor-specific TCRbeta repertoire.

Repertoires were generated with immunoSEQ multiplex PCR, while TCRdb's copy carries only in-frame clones and drops some. The table records around 66,000 clones, 80% to 90% of them present only once. The genes are TRBV2 and TRBJ2-7; 9 nucleotides match TRBD2. This TCR was recovered from a human donor who received a combined kidney and bone marrow transplant. Sequencing was performed on Tregs from blood, taken before the transplant. The CDR3 reads CASSERGGRGYF. The CDR3 DNA sequence: TGTGCCAGCAGTGAAAGGGGCGGGAGGGGGTACTTC.